This TCR beta chain was captured in a study of cytomegalovirus exposure and HLA in healthy donors (dated by TCRdb to about 2017). In the study overall: According to a later analysis, one platform produced both the roughly 120 validation repertoires and the 700 or so repertoires of the first cohort. Along with the approximately 670-subject first cohort, a separate validation cohort of over a hundred different subjects was used. To predict cytomegalovirus infection status, the study brought together high-throughput TCR immunosequencing, statistical association of individual TCRs with disease status, and machine learning. The study aimed to test whether signatures of past pathogen exposure could be identified by cataloging public T cell receptors. Paper-wide results and their limitations: Of the cluster scores, 85% to 95% were above 0 in a later analysis, which found that TCRs clustered in the first cohort also tended to co-occur in the 130 or so validation repertoires. The authors suggested that the approach could potentially be generalized to other disease states and immunological phenotypes. All 120 or so repertoires were used to score co-occurrence in the validation cohort in a later analysis, because that analysis had no HLA typing for the cohort. The study gave a list of more than 150 TCR beta chains associated with cytomegalovirus. The classifier was reported to diagnose cytomegalovirus status with high specificity and sensitivity in both the original and validation cohorts. A few of the identified cytomegalovirus-associated TCR beta chains were confirmed in vitro to be specific for cytomegalovirus antigens. Across donors, most TCR sequences were observed very rarely, whereas some public TCRs were present in many individuals.

Worth noting for this clone: What antigen it recognizes has not been identified. No base quality information exists; no much larger clone differs at one position.

The CDR3 measures 12 amino acids from cysteine to phenylalanine. The read is trimmed to its CDR3 DNA, 36 bases read in frame from base 1. V is shortened by 6 bases, J by 8 bases, and the region joining them spans 13 bases. CDR1 is given as PRHDT and CDR2 as FYEKMQ, both from the germline V gene (reference sequence). Library generation was performed with the immunoSEQ multiplex PCR assay. The paper's processing steps were these. A statistical classification framework was developed to diagnose cytomegalovirus status using the catalog of TCR beta chain sequences. The clones in this table, taken by TCRdb from immuneACCESS, are in-frame only. Not every clone is retained; where verified, under half of the shortfall comes from an unresolved V gene, and the cause of the rest is unknown. That table is the source of V, J and clone size, and D and trimming were worked out from the DNA. The sample table contains about 180,000 clones; only one count was recorded for approximately 86% of them. Roughly 2.5% of the sample lies in the top ten.

Donors formed part of the validation cohort, which comprised over a hundred subjects and was distinct from the first cohort of 690 or so subjects. This TCR derives from a man aged 18 to 29 in good health and CMV-seropositive. The sequence links TRBV13 to TRBJ1-2, with TRBD1 as a weak D call on 6 bases. Input material: PBMCs. The DNA reads TGTGCCAGCAGAGATACAGGGTCCGGCTACACCTTC. Translated, this is CASRDTGSGYTF. Supplemented by the reference TRBV13 and TRBJ1-2 proteins around the CDR3, the complete variable domain is AAGVIQSPRHLIKEKRETATLKCYPIPRHDTVYWYQQGPGQDPQFLISFYEKMQSDKGSIPDRFSAQQFSDYHSELNMSSLELGDSALYFCASRDTGSGYTFGSGTRLTVV.